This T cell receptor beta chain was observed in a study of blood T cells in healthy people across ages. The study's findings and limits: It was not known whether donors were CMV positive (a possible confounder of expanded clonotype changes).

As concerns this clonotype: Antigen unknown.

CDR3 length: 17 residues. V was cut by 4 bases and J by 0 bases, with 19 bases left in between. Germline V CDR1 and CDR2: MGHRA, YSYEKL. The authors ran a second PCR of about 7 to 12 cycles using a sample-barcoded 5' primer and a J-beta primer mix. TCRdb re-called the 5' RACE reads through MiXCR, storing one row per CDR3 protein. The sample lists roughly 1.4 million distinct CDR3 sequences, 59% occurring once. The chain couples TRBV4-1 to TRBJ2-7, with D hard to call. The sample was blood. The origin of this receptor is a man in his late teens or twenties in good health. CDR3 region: CASSPPSDRVGSYEQYF. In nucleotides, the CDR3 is TGCGCCAGCAGCCCTCCTTCGGATCGAGTTGGCTCCTACGAGCAGTACTTC.